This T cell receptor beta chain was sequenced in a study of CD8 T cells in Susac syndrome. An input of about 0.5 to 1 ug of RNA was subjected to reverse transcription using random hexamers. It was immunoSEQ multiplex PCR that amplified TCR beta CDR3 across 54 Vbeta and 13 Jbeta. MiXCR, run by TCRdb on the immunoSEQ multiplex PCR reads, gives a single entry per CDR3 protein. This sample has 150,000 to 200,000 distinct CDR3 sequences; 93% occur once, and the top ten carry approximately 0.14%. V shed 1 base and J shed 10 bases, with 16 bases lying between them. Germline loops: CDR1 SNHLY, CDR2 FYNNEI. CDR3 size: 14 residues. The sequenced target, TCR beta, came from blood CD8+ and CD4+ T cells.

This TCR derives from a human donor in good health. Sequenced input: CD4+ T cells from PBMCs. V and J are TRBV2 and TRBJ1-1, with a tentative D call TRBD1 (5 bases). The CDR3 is CASSEEAGPSGAFF. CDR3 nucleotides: TGTGCCAGCAGTGAAGAAGCAGGGCCGAGTGGAGCTTTCTTT.